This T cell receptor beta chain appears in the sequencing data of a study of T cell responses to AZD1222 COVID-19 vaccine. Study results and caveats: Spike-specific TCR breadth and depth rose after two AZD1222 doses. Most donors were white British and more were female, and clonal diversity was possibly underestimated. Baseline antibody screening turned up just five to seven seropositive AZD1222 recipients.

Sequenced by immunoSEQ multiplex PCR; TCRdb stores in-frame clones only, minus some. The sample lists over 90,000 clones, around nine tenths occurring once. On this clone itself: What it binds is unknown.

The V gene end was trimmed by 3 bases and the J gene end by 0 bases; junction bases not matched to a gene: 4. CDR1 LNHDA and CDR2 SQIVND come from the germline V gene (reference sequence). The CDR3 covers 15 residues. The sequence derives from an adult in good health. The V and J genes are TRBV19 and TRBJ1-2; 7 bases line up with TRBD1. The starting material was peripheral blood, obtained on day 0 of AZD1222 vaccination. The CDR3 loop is CASSITGASNYGYTF. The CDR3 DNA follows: TGTGCCAGTAGTATCACAGGGGCCTCTAACTATGGCTACACCTTC.